A selection of T cell receptor beta chains follows, all from one sample in a study. TCRdb recomputed calls from the RT-PCR reads with MiXCR, one row per CDR3 protein. Of fewer than 800,000 distinct CDR3 sequences in the sample, 13% to 15% were seen once. Sequencing was performed on memory CD4+ T cells from blood. The receptor source for this set is a female donor in good health, serving as a healthy control. The CDR3 runs from the conserved cysteine through the conserved F or W. A D gene is named only where the DNA matches it firmly. The listing skips clone size in some rows; elsewhere it reads once, few, many or a size class.

V gene	D gene	clone size	J gene	CDR3 DNA	CDR3 protein
TRBV12-3/TRBV12-4	NA	many	TRBJ2-1	TGCGCCAGCAGCTTCATCAATGAGCAGTTCTTC	CASSFINEQFF
TRBV7-8	NA	NA	TRBJ2-3	TGTGCCAGCAGCTTAAGGGACTTTGGCGGCACAGATACGCAGTATTTT	CASSLRDFGGTDTQYF
TRBV7-9	NA	NA	TRBJ2-7	TGTGCCAGCAGCCCCCCTGGACTCGGAGACGAGCAGTACTTC	CASSPPGLGDEQYF
TRBV24-1	NA	NA	TRBJ1-1	TGTGCCACCAGTGAAGGGCAGAGAGGTGAAGCTTTCTTT	CATSEGQRGEAFF
TRBV7-2	NA	NA	TRBJ1-2	TGTGCCAGCAGCATTAATCTGGTCTATGGCTACACCTTC	CASSINLVYGYTF
TRBV24-1	NA	many	TRBJ2-2	TGTGCCACCGGGGAGGCGTCCTACACCGGGGAGCTGTTTTTT	CATGEASYTGELFF
TRBV11-2	TRBD2	NA	TRBJ2-3	TGTGCCAGCAGCTTAGGAGCGGGACCCTTAATCACAGATACGCAGTATTTT	CASSLGAGPLITDTQYF
TRBV4-3	TRBD2	many	TRBJ2-1	TGCGCCAGCAGCCAAGAGGGACTAGCGGGAGGGAACAATGAGCAGTTCTTC	CASSQEGLAGGNNEQFF
TRBV10-3	NA	few	TRBJ1-2	TGTGCCATCAGTGACAGTCCCGACTATGGCTACACCTTC	CAISDSPDYGYTF
TRBV29-1	TRBD1	many	TRBJ2-3	TGCAGCGTTACTACAGGGGACCCGCAGTATTTT	CSVTTGDPQYF
TRBV10-3	NA	NA	TRBJ1-1	TGTGCCATCAGTGCGGTAGAGAACACTGAAGCTTTCTTT	CAISAVENTEAFF
TRBV28	NA	few	TRBJ2-1	TGTGCCAGCAGCCAACCTAGGAGGGGGGAGCAGTTCTTC	CASSQPRRGEQFF
TRBV20-1	NA	many	TRBJ2-1	TGCAGTGCTATCGGCAATGAGCAGTTCTTC	CSAIGNEQFF
TRBV7-2	NA	many	TRBJ1-3	TGTGCCAGCAGCCCGGCGAAGCTGGGTATGAACACCATATATTTT	CASSPAKLGMNTIYF